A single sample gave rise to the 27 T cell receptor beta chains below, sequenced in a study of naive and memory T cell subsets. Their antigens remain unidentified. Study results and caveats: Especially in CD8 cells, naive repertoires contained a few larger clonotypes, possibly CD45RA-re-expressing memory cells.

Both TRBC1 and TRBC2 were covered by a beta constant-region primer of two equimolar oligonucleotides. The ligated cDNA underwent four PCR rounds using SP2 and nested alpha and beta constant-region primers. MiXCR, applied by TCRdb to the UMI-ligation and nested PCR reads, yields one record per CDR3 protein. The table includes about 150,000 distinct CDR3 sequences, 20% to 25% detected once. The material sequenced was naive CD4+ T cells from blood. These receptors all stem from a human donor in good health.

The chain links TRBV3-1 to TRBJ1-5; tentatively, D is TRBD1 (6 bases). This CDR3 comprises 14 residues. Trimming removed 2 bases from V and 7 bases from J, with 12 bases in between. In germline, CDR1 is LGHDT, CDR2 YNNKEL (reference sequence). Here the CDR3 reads CASSQIQGKQPQHF. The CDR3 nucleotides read TGTGCCAGCAGCCAAATACAGGGTAAACAGCCCCAGCATTTT.

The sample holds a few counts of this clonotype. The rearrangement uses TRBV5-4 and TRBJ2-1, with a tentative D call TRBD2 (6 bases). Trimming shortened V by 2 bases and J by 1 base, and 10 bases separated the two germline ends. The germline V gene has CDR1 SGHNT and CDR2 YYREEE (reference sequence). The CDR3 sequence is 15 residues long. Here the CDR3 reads CASSFPGGSYNEQFF. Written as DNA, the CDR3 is TGTGCCAGCAGCTTCCCCGGGGGATCCTACAATGAGCAGTTCTTC.

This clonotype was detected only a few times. The CDR3 sequence is CASSRTGGDQPQHF. The CDR3 DNA follows: TGCGCCAGCAGCAGAACAGGGGGGGATCAGCCCCAGCATTTT. The chain combines TRBV5-1 with TRBJ1-5, with 8 bases matching TRBD1. V shed 4 bases, J shed 5 bases, and the junction held 5 bases outside the gene matches. The CDR3 extends over 14 amino acids. The germline gives CDR1 SGHRS, CDR2 YFSETQ.

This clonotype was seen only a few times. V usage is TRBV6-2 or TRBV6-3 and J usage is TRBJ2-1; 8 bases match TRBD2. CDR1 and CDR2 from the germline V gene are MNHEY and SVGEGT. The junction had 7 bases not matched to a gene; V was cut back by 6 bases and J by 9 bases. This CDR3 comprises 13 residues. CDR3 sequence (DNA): TGTGCCAGCAGCCTAAGCGGGAGACGTGAGCAGTTCTTC. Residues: CASSLSGRREQFF.

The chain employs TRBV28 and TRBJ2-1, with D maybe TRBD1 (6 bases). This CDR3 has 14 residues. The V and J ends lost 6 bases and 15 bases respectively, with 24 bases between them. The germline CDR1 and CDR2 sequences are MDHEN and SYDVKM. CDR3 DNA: TGTGCCAGCAGCCCAAGGGGGTCCCTCCCCAACCGGTTCTTC. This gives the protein CASSPRGSLPNRFF.

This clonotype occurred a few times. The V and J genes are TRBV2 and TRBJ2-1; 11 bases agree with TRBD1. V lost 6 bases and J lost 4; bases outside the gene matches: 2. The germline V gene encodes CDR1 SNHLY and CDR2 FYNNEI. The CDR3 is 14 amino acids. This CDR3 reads CASRRDRGYNEQFF. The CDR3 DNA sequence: TGTGCCAGCAGGCGGGACAGGGGGTACAATGAGCAGTTCTTC.

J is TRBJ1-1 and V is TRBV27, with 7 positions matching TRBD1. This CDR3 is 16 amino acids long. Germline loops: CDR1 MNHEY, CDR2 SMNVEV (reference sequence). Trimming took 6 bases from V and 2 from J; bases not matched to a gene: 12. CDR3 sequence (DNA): TGTGCCAGCAGGGGCCAGGGGGGCACGTATAACACTGAAGCTTTCTTT. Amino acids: CASRGQGGTYNTEAFF.

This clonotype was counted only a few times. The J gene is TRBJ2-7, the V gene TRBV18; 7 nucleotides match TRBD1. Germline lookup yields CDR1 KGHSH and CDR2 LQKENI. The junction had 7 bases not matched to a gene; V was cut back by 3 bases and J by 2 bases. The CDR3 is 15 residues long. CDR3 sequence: CASSPTGTATYEQYF. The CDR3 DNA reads TGTGCCAGCTCACCGACCGGGACAGCTACCTACGAGCAGTACTTC.

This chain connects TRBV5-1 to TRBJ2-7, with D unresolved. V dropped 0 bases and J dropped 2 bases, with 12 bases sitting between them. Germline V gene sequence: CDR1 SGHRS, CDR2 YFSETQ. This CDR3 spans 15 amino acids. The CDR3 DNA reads TGCGCCAGCAGCTTGGGAGGAGTAGGGACCTACGAGCAGTACTTC. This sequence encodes CASSLGGVGTYEQYF.

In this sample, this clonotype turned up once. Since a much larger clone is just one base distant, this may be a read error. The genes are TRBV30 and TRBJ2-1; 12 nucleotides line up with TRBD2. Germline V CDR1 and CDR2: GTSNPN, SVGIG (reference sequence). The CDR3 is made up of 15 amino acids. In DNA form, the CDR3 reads TGTGCCTGGACCGGACTAGCGGGATTTCAAAATGTGCAGTTCTTC. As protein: CAWTGLAGFQNVQFF.

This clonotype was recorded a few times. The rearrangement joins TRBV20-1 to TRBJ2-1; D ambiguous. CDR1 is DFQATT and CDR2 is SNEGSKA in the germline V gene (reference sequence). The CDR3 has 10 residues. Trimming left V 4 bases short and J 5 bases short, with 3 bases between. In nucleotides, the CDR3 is TGCAGTGCTAACCACAATGAGCAGTTCTTC. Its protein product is CSANHNEQFF.

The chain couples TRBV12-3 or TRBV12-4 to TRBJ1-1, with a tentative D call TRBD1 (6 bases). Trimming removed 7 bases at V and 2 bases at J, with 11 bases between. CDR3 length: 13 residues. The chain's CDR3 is CASNQGPNTEAFF. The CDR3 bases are TGTGCCAGCAACCAGGGGCCCAACACTGAAGCTTTCTTT.

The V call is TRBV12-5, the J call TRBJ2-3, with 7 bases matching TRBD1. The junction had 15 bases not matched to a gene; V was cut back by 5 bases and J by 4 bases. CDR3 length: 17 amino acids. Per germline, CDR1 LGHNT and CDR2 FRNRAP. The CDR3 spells CASGRTDRVQFPDTQYF. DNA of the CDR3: TGTGCTAGTGGTCGAACAGACAGGGTCCAGTTTCCAGATACGCAGTATTTT.

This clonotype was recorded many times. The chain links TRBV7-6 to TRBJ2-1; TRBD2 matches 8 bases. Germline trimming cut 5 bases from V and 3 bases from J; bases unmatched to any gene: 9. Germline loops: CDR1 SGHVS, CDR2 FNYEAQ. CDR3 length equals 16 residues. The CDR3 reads CASSHLQRESYNEQFF. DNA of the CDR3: TGTGCCAGCAGCCACCTCCAGCGGGAGAGCTACAATGAGCAGTTCTTC.

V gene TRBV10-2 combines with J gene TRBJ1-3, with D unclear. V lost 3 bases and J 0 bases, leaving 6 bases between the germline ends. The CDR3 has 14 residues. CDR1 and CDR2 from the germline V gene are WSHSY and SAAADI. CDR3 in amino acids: CASSDRNSGNTIYF. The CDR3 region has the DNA TGCGCCAGCAGTGACAGGAACTCTGGAAACACCATATATTTT.

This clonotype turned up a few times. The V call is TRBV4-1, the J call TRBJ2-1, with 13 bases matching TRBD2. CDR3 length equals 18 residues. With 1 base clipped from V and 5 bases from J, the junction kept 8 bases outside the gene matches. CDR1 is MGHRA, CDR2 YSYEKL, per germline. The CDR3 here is CASSQAGRTSGGHNEQFF. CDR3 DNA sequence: TGCGCCAGCAGCCAAGCTGGGAGGACTAGCGGGGGTCACAATGAGCAGTTCTTC.

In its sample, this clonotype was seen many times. The chain's CDR3 is CASSQVTSVNEQFF. In nucleotides, the CDR3 is TGCGCCAGCAGCCAAGTTACGAGCGTCAATGAGCAGTTCTTC. The chain links TRBV4-1 to TRBJ2-1, with D uncertain. V was cut by 1 base and J by 6 bases, with 10 bases left in between. Germline V gene sequence: CDR1 MGHRA, CDR2 YSYEKL. This CDR3 comprises 14 residues.

The CDR3 sequence: CASSPSRDGELFF. The CDR3, as DNA: TGTGCCAGCTCACCTTCTAGGGACGGGGAGCTGTTTTTT. J is TRBJ2-2 and V is TRBV18; D is unclear. V was trimmed by 3 bases and J by 7 bases, leaving 9 bases between them. Germline-derived CDR1 and CDR2 are KGHSH and LQKENI. This CDR3 is built from 13 residues.

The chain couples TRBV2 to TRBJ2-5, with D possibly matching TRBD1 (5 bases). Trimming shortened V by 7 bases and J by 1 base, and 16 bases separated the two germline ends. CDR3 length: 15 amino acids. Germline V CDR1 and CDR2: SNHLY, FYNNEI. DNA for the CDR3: TGTGCCAGCAAATTCCAGGGCTCCTTCCAAGAGACCCAGTACTTC. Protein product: CASKFQGSFQETQYF.

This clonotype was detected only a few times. The CDR3 coding sequence is TGTGCCAGCAGCCCTGACAGAGCCACCGGGGAGCTGTTTTTT. Amino acid sequence: CASSPDRATGELFF. The chain links TRBV7-2 to TRBJ2-2; perhaps TRBD1 as D (5 bases). The CDR3 contains 14 residues. Germline lookup yields CDR1 SGHTA and CDR2 FQGNSA. V lost 5 bases and J 4 bases, leaving 11 bases between the germline ends.

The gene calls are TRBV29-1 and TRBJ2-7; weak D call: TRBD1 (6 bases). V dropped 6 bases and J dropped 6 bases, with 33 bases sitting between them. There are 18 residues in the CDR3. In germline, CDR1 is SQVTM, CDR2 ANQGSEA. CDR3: CSVAQGYRGLLRNSEQYF. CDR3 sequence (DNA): TGCAGCGTCGCCCAGGGTTATAGGGGGTTACTACGGAATTCCGAGCAGTACTTC.

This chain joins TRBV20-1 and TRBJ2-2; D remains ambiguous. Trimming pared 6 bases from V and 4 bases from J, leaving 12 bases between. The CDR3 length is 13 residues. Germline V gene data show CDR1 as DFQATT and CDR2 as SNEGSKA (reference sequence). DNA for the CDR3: TGCAGTGCGTCCGCTAGTTTCACCGGGGAGCTGTTTTTT. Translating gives CSASASFTGELFF.

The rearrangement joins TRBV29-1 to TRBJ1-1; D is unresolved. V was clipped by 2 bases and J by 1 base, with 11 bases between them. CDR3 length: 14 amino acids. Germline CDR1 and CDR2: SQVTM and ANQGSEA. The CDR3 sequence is CSVEWGRTNTEAFF. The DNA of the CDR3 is TGCAGCGTTGAATGGGGTAGGACGAACACTGAAGCTTTCTTT.

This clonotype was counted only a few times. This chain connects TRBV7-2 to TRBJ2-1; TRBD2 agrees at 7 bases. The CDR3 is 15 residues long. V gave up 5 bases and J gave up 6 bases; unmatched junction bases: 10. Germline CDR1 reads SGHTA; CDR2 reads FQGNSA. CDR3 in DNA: TGTGCCAGCAGCCCAGAAGGCGGGAGCCTCAATGAGCAGTTCTTC. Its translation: CASSPEGGSLNEQFF.

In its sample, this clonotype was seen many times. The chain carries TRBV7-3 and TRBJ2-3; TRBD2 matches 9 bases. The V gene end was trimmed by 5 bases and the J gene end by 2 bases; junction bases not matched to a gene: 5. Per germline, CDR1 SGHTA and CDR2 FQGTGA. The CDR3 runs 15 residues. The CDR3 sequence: CASSPLAGSTDTQYF. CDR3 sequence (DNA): TGTGCCAGCAGCCCCCTAGCGGGGTCCACAGATACGCAGTATTTT.

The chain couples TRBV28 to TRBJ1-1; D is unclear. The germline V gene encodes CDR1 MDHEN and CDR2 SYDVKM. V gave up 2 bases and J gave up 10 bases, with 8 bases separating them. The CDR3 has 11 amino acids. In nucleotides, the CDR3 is TGTGCCAGCAGTTTAGGTGGCAGAGCTTTCTTT. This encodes CASSLGGRAFF.

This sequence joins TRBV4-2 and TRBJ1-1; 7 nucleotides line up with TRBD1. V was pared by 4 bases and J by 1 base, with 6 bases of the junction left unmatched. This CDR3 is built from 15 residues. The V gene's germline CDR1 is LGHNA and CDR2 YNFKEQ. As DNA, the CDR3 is TGTGCCAGCAGCCGAGGCGGGACAGCGAACACTGAAGCTTTCTTT. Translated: CASSRGGTANTEAFF.